This T cell receptor beta chain was observed in a study of blood T cells in healthy people across ages. The wider study: About one barcoded beta molecule per two T cells was captured by template switching. Study outcomes and limitations: Since the PBMCs were unsorted, naive and antigen-experienced cells could not be conclusively compared.

In regard to this clonotype: The antigen is unknown.

The CDR3 totals 19 residues. Germline CDR1 and CDR2: LNHNV and YYDKDF (reference sequence). V gave up 0 bases and J gave up 4 bases; unmatched junction bases: 17. Using a J-beta primer mix together with a sample-barcoded 5' primer, a second PCR was run for roughly 6 to 12 cycles. TCRdb re-called the 5' RACE reads with MiXCR, one entry per CDR3 protein. The sample carries approximately 960,000 distinct CDR3 sequences, about 29% recorded once. These same records also appear under a second study, on T cells of mothers and their children.

The source material was blood. This TCR derives from a woman aged 40 to 55 in good health. The chain is built from TRBV15 and TRBJ2-5; TRBD1 agrees at 7 bases. The CDR3 loop reads CATSRDQDRKKKSVETQYF. CDR3 sequence (DNA): TGTGCCACCAGCAGAGATCAGGACAGGAAAAAAAAATCGGTAGAGACCCAGTACTTC.